This entry is about one T cell receptor (beta chain). Its matching antigen is unknown. TCRdb redid the calling of the reads with MiXCR, one entry per CDR3 protein. The sample yields 640,000 or so distinct CDR3 sequences, roughly 33% seen once. The record originates from a study of T cell repertoires in cytomegalovirus infection. Study context: Used in the study were CMV epitopes, some recently identified and HLA-C-restricted, others well-studied and HLA-B-restricted. Indicated by public TCR beta signatures were CMV infection and matching HLA type.

Between the trimmed V and J ends, which lost 2 bases and 6 bases, there was a span of 11 bases. Germline CDR1 reads LGHDT; CDR2 reads YNNKEL (reference sequence). The CDR3 spans 14 residues. Study-level points and caveats: Ex vivo responses were dominated by HLA-C-restricted CMV-specific TCR beta clonotypes.

The receptor comes from a human donor in good health (CMV status not recorded). Some clones in this sample may be carry-over from other donors' samples. Sequencing was performed on cultured PBMCs, taken from culture after CMV antigen stimulation. The V gene is TRBV3-1, the J gene TRBJ1-5; D might be TRBD1 (6 bases). The chain's CDR3 is CASSQLGGGQPQHF. CDR3 coding DNA: TGTGCCAGCAGCCAATTGGGGGGCGGTCAGCCCCAGCATTTT. The whole variable domain, filled in from reference TRBV3-1 and TRBJ1-5, reads DTAVSQTPKYLVTQMGNDKSIKCEQNLGHDTMYWYKQDSKKFLKIMFSYNNKELIINETVPNRFSPKSPDKAHLNLHINSLELGDSAVYFCASSQLGGGQPQHFGDGTRLSIL.